This T cell receptor beta chain was sequenced for a study of siplizumab effects on memory and regulatory T cells. About 9.5 x 10^4 TCR templates underwent assay in each sample. Libraries were prepared by immunoSEQ multiplex PCR; TCRdb keeps only in-frame clonotypes and omits some of them. This repertoire shows some 81,000 clones, roughly 94% found once; its top ten account for less than 20%. Concerning this clone itself: Its antigen is unidentified.

The study's findings and limits: Contribution to the alloresponse seemed major for naive T cells, which also seemed more diverse than memory cells. Siplizumab produced a significant drop in alloreactive sequences attributable to unstimulated CD4+ memory cells.

Looked up from germline, CDR1 is SEHNR and CDR2 is FQNEAQ (reference sequence). V gave up 5 bases and J gave up 4 bases, with 15 bases separating them. The CDR3 runs to 14 residues. Sequencing was carried out using CD8+ T cells sorted from blood. The chain carries TRBV7-9 and TRBJ2-7; possibly TRBD1 for D (6 bases). The TCR comes from a human donor in good health. CDR3 loop: CASSGQLELYEQYF. The DNA of the CDR3 is TGTGCCAGCAGCGGACAGCTCGAACTTTACGAGCAGTACTTC.